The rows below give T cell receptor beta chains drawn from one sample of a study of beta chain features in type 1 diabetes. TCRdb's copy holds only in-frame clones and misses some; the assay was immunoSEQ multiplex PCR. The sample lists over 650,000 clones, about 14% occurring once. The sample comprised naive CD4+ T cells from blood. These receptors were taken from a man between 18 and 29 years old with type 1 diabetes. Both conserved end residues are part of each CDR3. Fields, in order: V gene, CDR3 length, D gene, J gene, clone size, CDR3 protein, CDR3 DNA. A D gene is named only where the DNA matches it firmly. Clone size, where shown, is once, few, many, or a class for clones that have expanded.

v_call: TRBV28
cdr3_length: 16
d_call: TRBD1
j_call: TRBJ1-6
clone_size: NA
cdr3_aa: CASKAPGQGRYSPLHF
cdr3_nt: TGTGCCAGCAAGGCCCCCGGACAGGGCCGATATTCACCCCTCCACTTT

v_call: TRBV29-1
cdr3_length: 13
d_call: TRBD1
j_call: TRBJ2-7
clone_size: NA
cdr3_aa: CSVVGSQGYEQYF
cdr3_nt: TGCAGCGTTGTGGGCTCACAGGGGTACGAGCAGTACTTC

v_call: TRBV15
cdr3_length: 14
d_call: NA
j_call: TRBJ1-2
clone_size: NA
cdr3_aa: CATSIPLRRDGYTF
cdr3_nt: TGTGCCACCAGCATCCCTCTCAGGAGGGATGGCTACACCTTC

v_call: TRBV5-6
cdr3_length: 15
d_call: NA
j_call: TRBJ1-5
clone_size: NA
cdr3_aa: CASSPSKRGNQPQHF
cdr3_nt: TGTGCCAGCAGCCCCTCGAAAAGGGGTAATCAGCCCCAGCATTTT

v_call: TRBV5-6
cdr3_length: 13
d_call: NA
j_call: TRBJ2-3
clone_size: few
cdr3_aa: CASSLYVTDTQYF
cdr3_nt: TGTGCCAGCAGCTTGTACGTCACAGATACGCAGTATTTT

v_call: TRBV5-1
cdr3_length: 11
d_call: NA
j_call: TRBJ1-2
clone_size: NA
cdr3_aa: CASSLAREYTF
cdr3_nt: TGCGCCAGCAGCTTGGCCCGGGAATACACCTTC

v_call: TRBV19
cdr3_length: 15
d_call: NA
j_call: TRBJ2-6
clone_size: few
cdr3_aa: CASSIVASGANVLTF
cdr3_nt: TGTGCCAGTAGTATTGTTGCTTCTGGGGCCAACGTCCTGACTTTC

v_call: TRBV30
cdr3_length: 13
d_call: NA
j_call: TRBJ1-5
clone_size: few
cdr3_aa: CAWSVAYNQPQHF
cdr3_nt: TGTGCCTGGAGTGTGGCCTACAATCAGCCCCAGCATTTT

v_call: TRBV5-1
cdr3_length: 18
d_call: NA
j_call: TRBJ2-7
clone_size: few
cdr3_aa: CASSGGLAPKPQSYEQYF
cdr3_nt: TGCGCCAGCAGCGGGGGGTTGGCCCCCAAACCCCAGTCCTACGAGCAGTACTTC

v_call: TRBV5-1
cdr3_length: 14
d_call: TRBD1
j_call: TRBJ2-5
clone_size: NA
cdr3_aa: CASGLGQGRETQYF
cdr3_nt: TGCGCCAGCGGACTGGGACAGGGAAGAGAGACCCAGTACTTC

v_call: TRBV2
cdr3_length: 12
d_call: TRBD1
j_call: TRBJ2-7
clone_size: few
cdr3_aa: CADRDRGYEQYF
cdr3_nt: TGTGCCGACCGGGACAGGGGCTACGAGCAGTACTTC

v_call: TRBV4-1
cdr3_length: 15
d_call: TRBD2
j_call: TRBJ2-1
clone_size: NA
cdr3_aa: CASSHLGLARDEQFF
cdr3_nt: TGCGCCAGCAGCCATCTCGGACTAGCTAGAGATGAGCAGTTCTTC

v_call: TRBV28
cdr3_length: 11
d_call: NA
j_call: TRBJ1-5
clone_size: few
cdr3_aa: CASSDPLAQHF
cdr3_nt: TGTGCCAGCAGCGATCCACTAGCCCAGCATTTT

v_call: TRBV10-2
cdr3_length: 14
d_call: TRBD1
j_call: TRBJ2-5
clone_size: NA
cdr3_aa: CASSDGTGVETQYF
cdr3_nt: TGCGCCAGCAGTGACGGGACAGGGGTGGAGACCCAGTACTTC

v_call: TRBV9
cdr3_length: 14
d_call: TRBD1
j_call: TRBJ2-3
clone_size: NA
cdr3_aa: CASSAGTATDTQYF
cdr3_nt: TGTGCCAGCAGCGCCGGGACAGCCACAGATACGCAGTATTTT

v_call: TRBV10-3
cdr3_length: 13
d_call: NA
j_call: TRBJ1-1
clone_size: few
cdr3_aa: CAISDEGMVEAFF
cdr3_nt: TGTGCCATCAGTGACGAGGGGATGGTTGAAGCTTTCTTT

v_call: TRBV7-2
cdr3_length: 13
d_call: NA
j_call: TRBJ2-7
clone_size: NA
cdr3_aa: CASSLKVSYEQYF
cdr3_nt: TGTGCCAGCAGCTTAAAGGTCTCCTACGAGCAGTACTTC